These 25 T cell receptor beta chains came from one sample sequenced in a study of shared clonotypes between healthy human individuals. Sequenced by immunoSEQ multiplex PCR; TCRdb stores in-frame clones only, minus some. The data contain 950,000 to 1,100,000 clones, about 75% of them singletons. Sequencing was carried out using memory CD4+ T cells sorted from blood. Subset given: CD45RA-negative fraction. The source of these receptors is a man younger than 30 in good health.

This clone appeared a few times. The DNA for the CDR3 is TGTGCCAGCAGCACCCCGCGAGGCAGTCCGCCCCACGAGCAGTACTTC. It codes for CASSTPRGSPPHEQYF. The chain carries TRBV7-9 and TRBJ2-7; unclear D gene. The germline V gene encodes CDR1 SEHNR and CDR2 FQNEAQ (reference sequence). The CDR3 spans 16 residues. With 5 bases removed from V and 5 bases from J, the gap between germline ends came to 22 bases.

This clone was counted between two and nine times. The chain combines TRBV5-1 with TRBJ1-2; D unclear. Trimming pared 3 bases from V and 7 bases from J, leaving 16 bases between. This CDR3 contains 14 residues. Germline loops: CDR1 SGHRS, CDR2 YFSETQ. The CDR3, as DNA: TGCGCCAGCAGCTCAGCGACTGCGGAGAGTGGCTACACCTTC. Protein sequence: CASSSATAESGYTF. Complete variable domain (other parts from reference TRBV5-1 and TRBJ1-2): KAGVTQTPRYLIKTRGQQVTLSCSPISGHRSVSWYQQTPGQGLQFLFEYFSETQRNKGNFPGRFSGRQFSNSRSEMNVSTLELGDSALYLCASSSATAESGYTFGSGTRLTVV.

Comment on this clone: This same CDR3 is encoded by further DNA sequences in the sample. This rearrangement joins TRBV5-1 to TRBJ1-1, with D uncertain. The germline V gene encodes CDR1 SGHRS and CDR2 YFSETQ. The CDR3 spans 14 residues. Between the trimmed V and J ends, which lost 8 bases and 6 bases, there was a span of 20 bases. CDR3: CASSLGGGRPEAFF. The CDR3 bases are TGCGCCAGTAGCCTGGGTGGAGGGAGGCCTGAAGCTTTCTTT.

A single count supports this clone. The V and J genes are TRBV11-3 and TRBJ2-3; D ambiguous. CDR3 size: 13 residues. CDR1 and CDR2 (germline): SGHNT, YENEEA. V lost 1 base and J lost 4, with 6 bases in between. CDR3 loop: CASSLGRADTQYF. The CDR3 DNA reads as TGTGCCAGCAGCTTAGGACGGGCAGATACGCAGTATTTT.

This clone was seen a few times. Here the CDR3 reads CASSQARTGGQETQYF. The CDR3 nucleotides are TGCGCCAGCAGCCAAGCACGGACAGGGGGTCAAGAGACCCAGTACTTC. This chain links TRBV4-1 with TRBJ2-5; 10 bases are a match to TRBD1. Germline V CDR1 and CDR2: MGHRA, YSYEKL. CDR3 size: 16 residues. Unmatched junction bases numbered 4, after V lost 1 base and J lost 2 bases.

The V call is TRBV6-4, the J call TRBJ1-2; no clear D gene. Germline CDR1 reads MRHNA; CDR2 reads SNTAGT. With 2 bases removed from V and 5 bases from J, the gap between germline ends came to 9 bases. The CDR3 extends over 13 amino acids. The CDR3 DNA follows: TGTGCCAGCAGTGACCCCCGGCAGTATGGCTACACCTTC. It yields the protein CASSDPRQYGYTF.

This rearrangement joins TRBV14 to TRBJ2-2; no clear D. The V end lost 4 bases, the J end lost 6 bases, and 12 bases lay between the germline ends. The CDR3 spans 14 residues. Germline V gene lookup returns CDR1 SGHDN and CDR2 FVKESK. The CDR3 DNA sequence: TGTGCCAGCAGCCGGGTTTCCGTGGCCGGGGAGCTGTTTTTT. It encodes CASSRVSVAGELFF.

The J gene is TRBJ2-3, the V gene TRBV14, with D perhaps TRBD2 (6 bases). The CDR3 has 12 residues. Trimming pared 1 base from V and 11 bases from J, leaving 10 bases between. CDR1 SGHDN and CDR2 FVKESK come from the germline V gene. Here the CDR3 reads CASSQGGVVQYF. The CDR3 DNA follows: TGTGCCAGCAGCCAAGGCGGGGTGGTGCAGTATTTT.

This clone was recorded once. The chain recombines TRBV18 with TRBJ2-1; 10 bases fit TRBD1. This CDR3 is 15 amino acids long. V shed 5 bases, J shed 3 bases, and the junction held 4 bases outside the gene matches. Germline loops: CDR1 KGHSH, CDR2 LQKENI. Here the CDR3 reads CASSSRDRGYNEQFF. The CDR3 nucleotides read TGTGCCAGCTCATCCCGGGACAGGGGCTACAATGAGCAGTTCTTC.

This sequence joins TRBV6-1 and TRBJ1-5, with no clear D. CDR1 and CDR2 from the germline V gene are MNHNS and SASEGT. The CDR3 sequence is 14 residues long. Trimming removed 3 bases at V and 6 bases at J, with 12 bases between. CDR3 in DNA: TGTGCCAGCAGTGACGTCAGTCTTGGTCAGCCCCAGCATTTT. Encoded protein: CASSDVSLGQPQHF.

In regard to this clone: The identical CDR3 is also encoded by other nucleotide sequences in the sample. The rearrangement links TRBV7-2 to TRBJ2-3; D gene uncertain. V was pared by 1 base and J by 0 bases, with 11 bases between. This CDR3 is 16 amino acids long. Per germline, CDR1 SGHTA and CDR2 FQGNSA. The CDR3 nucleotides read TGTGCCAGCAGCTTAGGGGGTTTTACTAGCACAGATACGCAGTATTTT. This codes for CASSLGGFTSTDTQYF.

This clone was recorded at least ten times. V and J are TRBV10-3 and TRBJ1-3; 7 nucleotides match TRBD1. The junction had 7 bases not matched to a gene; V was cut back by 5 bases and J by 0 bases. In germline, CDR1 is ENHRY, CDR2 SYGVKD. This CDR3 is 16 amino acids long. The CDR3 coding sequence is TGTGCCATCAGTATGACAGGGACCATCTCTGGAAACACCATATATTTT. As protein: CAISMTGTISGNTIYF.

V gene TRBV28 combines with J gene TRBJ2-7, with D tentatively TRBD2 (6 bases). With 5 bases removed from V and 6 bases from J, the gap between germline ends came to 23 bases. Germline CDR1 reads MDHEN; CDR2 reads SYDVKM. The CDR3 consists of 16 residues. The CDR3 reads CASSAAGTASRTEQYF. The CDR3 DNA sequence: TGTGCCAGCAGTGCGGCGGGGACCGCCAGTCGAACCGAGCAGTACTTC.

V is TRBV27 and J is TRBJ2-7, with 8 bases identical to TRBD2. Losses at the gene ends were 4 bases for V and 5 bases for J; bases not matched to a gene: 16. CDR3 length: 17 residues. The germline CDR1 and CDR2 sequences are MNHEY and SMNVEV (reference sequence). The CDR3 DNA follows: TGTGCCAGCAGTTCCCGCCTGGGGCGGGGGGTACAGCACGAGCAGTACTTC. This codes for CASSSRLGRGVQHEQYF.

With regard to this clone: Other DNA variants within this sample encode the same CDR3. The rearrangement links TRBV29-1 to TRBJ1-3; 11 bases are a match to TRBD1. With V trimmed by 6 bases and J by 4 bases, 5 bases remained unmatched. CDR1 and CDR2 from the germline V gene are SQVTM and ANQGSEA. The CDR3 runs to 14 residues. CDR3 sequence (DNA): TGCAGCGTGGGACAGGGGGGGTCAGGAAACACCATATATTTT. Translated: CSVGQGGSGNTIYF. The variable domain in full, completed from reference TRBV29-1 and TRBJ1-3, reads SAVISQKPSRDICQRGTSLTIQCQVDSQVTMMFWYRQQPGQSLTLIATANQGSEATYESGFVIDKFPISRPNLTFSTLTVSNMSPEDSSIYLCSVGQGGSGNTIYFGEGSWLTVV.

This rearrangement joins TRBV11-2 to TRBJ1-3, with no clear D. This CDR3 region has 15 residues. The germline CDR1 and CDR2 sequences are SGHAT and FQNNGV. The V end lost 5 bases, the J end lost 3 bases, and 14 bases lay between the germline ends. CDR3 bases: TGTGCCAGCAGCCGAAGTTCGGGAGGTGGAAACACCATATATTTT. This gives the protein CASSRSSGGGNTIYF.

Details on this clone: Other nucleotide sequences from this sample produce the same CDR3. The chain links TRBV5-4 to TRBJ2-5; 9 bases are shared with TRBD2. The CDR3 extends over 16 amino acids. Losses at the gene ends were 4 bases for V and 1 base for J; bases not matched to a gene: 8. Looked up from germline, CDR1 is SGHNT and CDR2 is YYREEE (reference sequence). CDR3 sequence: CASSLPSGGFQETQYF. CDR3 nucleotide sequence: TGTGCCAGCAGCCTACCCAGCGGGGGGTTCCAAGAGACCCAGTACTTC.

V usage is TRBV4-3 and J usage is TRBJ2-5; TRBD2 aligns across 10 bases. Germline loops: CDR1 LGHNA, CDR2 YSLEER. J lost 4 bases, V lost 1 base, and 6 bases had no gene match. The length of the CDR3 is 16 residues. CDR3 nucleotide sequence: TGCGCCAGCAGCCAAGGGTCTAGCGGGGGCACAGAGACCCAGTACTTC. It translates to CASSQGSSGGTETQYF.

This chain joins TRBV10-2 and TRBJ2-2; 10 bases line up with TRBD2. The CDR3 covers 16 residues. Germline CDR1 WSHSY, CDR2 SAAADI. With V trimmed by 5 bases and J by 7 bases, 10 bases remained unmatched. For the CDR3, the DNA is TGCGCCAGCAGTCCCGTTTTCCAGCGGGGGGGCGGGGAGCTGTTTTTT. Its translation: CASSPVFQRGGGELFF.

This clone has a single count. The same CDR3 arises from other DNA sequences in this sample as well. V is TRBV9 and J is TRBJ2-7; TRBD2 matches at 10 bases. This CDR3 region has 15 residues. Germline V CDR1 and CDR2: SGDLS, YYNGEE. J gave up 1 base and V 0 bases, and 1 base lay outside the gene matches. The CDR3 DNA is TGTGCCAGCAGCGTAGGGGGACTAGCGTCCTACGAGCAGTACTTC. This gives the protein CASSVGGLASYEQYF.

The V gene is TRBV18, the J gene TRBJ2-5; 8 bases match TRBD1. The CDR3 extends over 13 amino acids. J was trimmed by 5 bases and V by 6 bases; bases with no gene match: 5. Germline V gene lookup returns CDR1 KGHSH and CDR2 LQKENI. The CDR3 nucleotides are TGTGCCAGCTCCAGGGGGCTGACGGAGACCCAGTACTTC. It translates to CASSRGLTETQYF. Combining the CDR3 with reference TRBV18 and TRBJ2-5 gives the whole variable domain NAGVMQNPRHLVRRRGQEARLRCSPMKGHSHVYWYRQLPEEGLKFMVYLQKENIIDESGMPKERFSAEFPKEGPSILRIQQVVRGDSAAYFCASSRGLTETQYFGPGTRLLVL.

The chain has TRBV5-1 and TRBJ1-1; unclear D gene. This CDR3 region has 14 residues. Germline-derived CDR1 and CDR2 are SGHRS and YFSETQ. Between the trimmed V and J ends, which lost 9 bases and 1 base, there was a span of 16 bases. CDR3: CATSPTTANTEAFF. CDR3 DNA: TGCGCCACTTCACCCACGACGGCGAACACTGAAGCTTTCTTT.

This clone was detected only once. CDR3 in DNA: TGTGCCAGCACTTACGACAGGGGGAGGGAGACCCAGTACTTC. This gives the protein CASTYDRGRETQYF. The J gene is TRBJ2-5, the V gene TRBV6-1; 9 bases match TRBD1. The CDR3 is made up of 14 amino acids. Trimming at V came to 7 bases and at J to 5 bases, leaving 8 bases not matched to a gene. Germline CDR1 is MNHNS and CDR2 is SASEGT.

This chain uses TRBV7-9 with TRBJ2-5; 15 nucleotides match TRBD2. The germline CDR1 and CDR2 sequences are SEHNR and FQNEAQ (reference sequence). The ends lost 4 bases at V and 10 bases at J; junction bases unmatched: 4. CDR3 length: 14 residues. Written as DNA, the CDR3 is TGTGCCAGCAGCTCAGGACTAGCGGGAGGGGGCCAGTACTTC. Translating gives CASSSGLAGGGQYF.

This clone came up a few times. Other DNA sequences in the sample encode the same CDR3. This chain joins TRBV5-1 and TRBJ2-7, with D perhaps TRBD2 (6 bases). The CDR3 runs 15 residues. V was shortened by 4 bases and J by 1 base, with 15 bases between the two germline ends. Germline CDR1 SGHRS, CDR2 YFSETQ. The DNA of the CDR3 is TGCGCCAGCAGCCTCCTTGGCGGGAATTCCTACGAGCAGTACTTC. Amino acids: CASSLLGGNSYEQYF.